A selection of T cell receptor beta chains follows, all from one sample in a study of cytomegalovirus exposure and HLA in healthy donors. Clones were read by immunoSEQ multiplex PCR, and TCRdb kept only the in-frame ones, dropping some. The sample has approximately 120,000 clones, roughly 69% seen once. The sample taken for sequencing was PBMCs. The receptors here all came from a woman in her 70s in good health and CMV-seropositive. Both conserved end residues are part of each CDR3. The order of the fields is J gene, D gene, V gene, clone size, CDR3 DNA, CDR3 protein. The D gene is left open where the match is weak. Size tells how often a clone was seen (once, few, many) or the class of an expanded clone, and some rows leave it out.

TRBJ2-2 TRBD2 TRBV7-2 - TGTGCCAGCGCCCGCGGGGGGGCCAGCGTCGGGGAGCTGTTTTTT CASARGGASVGELFF
TRBJ1-1 - TRBV29-1 - TGCAGCGTTTCCCCCCCGTCTTTGAACACTGAAGCTTTCTTT CSVSPPSLNTEAFF
TRBJ1-2 - TRBV4-1 - TGCGCCAGCAGCCTATCTGACACTGGGGGGATTGGCTACACCTTC CASSLSDTGGIGYTF
TRBJ1-2 TRBD1 TRBV19 - TGTGCCAGTAGTTATGACAGGGGGTATGGCTACACCTTC CASSYDRGYGYTF
TRBJ2-5 - TRBV5-1 - TGCGCCAGCAGCTTGGGAGATACAGGGTCGGAGACCCAGTACTTC CASSLGDTGSETQYF
TRBJ1-1 - TRBV23-1 - TGCGCCAGCAGTCATCTTACCCGGACAAGAATAAACACTGAAGCTTTCTTT CASSHLTRTRINTEAFF
TRBJ1-1 - TRBV30 - TGTGCCTGGAGAAGTGGCGCAGGAACGAACACTGAAGCTTTCTTT CAWRSGAGTNTEAFF
TRBJ1-1 TRBD1 TRBV11-3 - TGTGCCAGCAGCTTAGGTACCGGGACAGGGACTGAAGCTTTCTTT CASSLGTGTGTEAFF
TRBJ1-1 TRBD1 TRBV2 once TGTGCCAGCACCTTACAGGGGGCGACTGAAGCTTTCTTT CASTLQGATEAFF
TRBJ1-2 - TRBV30 - TGTGCCTGGAGTGTATCGGCATTCGGGACTAACTATGGCTACACCTTC CAWSVSAFGTNYGYTF
TRBJ1-6 TRBD1 TRBV7-3 - TGTGCCAGCAACAAGACAGGGGGGTCCTATAATTCACCCCTCCACTTT CASNKTGGSYNSPLHF
TRBJ1-4 - TRBV6-5 - TGTGCCAGCACGGCGTGGGAGGGGCGGATCGAAAAACTGTTTTTT CASTAWEGRIEKLFF
TRBJ1-2 - TRBV19 - TGTGCCAGTAGGAGGGCAGACCAGACGAACTATGGCTACACCTTC CASRRADQTNYGYTF
TRBJ1-2 TRBD1 TRBV16 - TGTGCCAGCAGCCAAGCGACAGGGGGCAAAGACTATGGCTACACCTTC CASSQATGGKDYGYTF
TRBJ1-3 TRBD1 TRBV7-2 - TGTGCCAGCAGCTTAGCGACAGGGGCTGGAAACACCATATATTTT CASSLATGAGNTIYF
TRBJ2-5 TRBD2 TRBV5-1 - TGCGCCAGCAGCACGGGACTAGCGGGGGAGACCCAGTACTTC CASSTGLAGETQYF
TRBJ1-1 - TRBV4-3 - TGCGCCAGCAGCCCGGCCGTGACATCCCAGGTCACTGAAGCTTTCTTT CASSPAVTSQVTEAFF
TRBJ2-7 - TRBV12-5 few TGTGCTAGTGCCTCCAGCGGAAGCTCCTACGAGCAGTACTTC CASASSGSSYEQYF
TRBJ2-1 TRBD1 TRBV6-5 - TGTGCCAGCAGCTCCGACAGGGCCTCCTACAATGAGCAGTTCTTC CASSSDRASYNEQFF
TRBJ2-7 TRBD1 TRBV6-1 - TGTGCCAGCAGTACTCGGGACAGGAGTCCATACGAGCAGTACTTC CASSTRDRSPYEQYF
TRBJ1-2 - TRBV2 - TGTGCCAGCAGTGAAAGGTTAGGGGCTAACTATGGCTACACCTTC CASSERLGANYGYTF
TRBJ1-2 TRBD1 TRBV18 - TGTGCCAGCTCACCACCGGGTGTTGGGACAGGGTTTGTCGATGGCTACACCTTC CASSPPGVGTGFVDGYTF
TRBJ2-5 - TRBV30 - TGTGCCTGGAGTCCGGGGTCTCTGGGTGAGACCCAGTACTTC CAWSPGSLGETQYF
TRBJ2-1 - TRBV7-6 - TGTGCCAGCAGCTTAGGGAGCCACGGGAGACTAGGCAATGAGCAGTTCTTC CASSLGSHGRLGNEQFF
TRBJ1-4 TRBD1 TRBV18 - TGTGCCAGCTCACCGCTACGGGGGACAGGGAATGAAAAACTGTTTTTT CASSPLRGTGNEKLFF
TRBJ1-2 TRBD1 TRBV9 - TGTGCCAGCAGCCGACAGGGGAGCTATGGCTACACCTTC CASSRQGSYGYTF
TRBJ2-7 - TRBV9 - TGTGCCAGCAGCGTAGGGCAGGGAGGATACGAGCAGTACTTC CASSVGQGGYEQYF
TRBJ1-2 - TRBV19 - TGTGCCAGTAGTACCGACATGCTTCCTCGTGGCTACACCTTC CASSTDMLPRGYTF
TRBJ1-2 - TRBV6-5 - TGTGCCAGCAGGAGACAGGACGCTGGCTACACCTTC CASRRQDAGYTF
TRBJ2-2 - TRBV11-3 - TGTGCCAGCAGCTTAGATCTGAACACCGGGGAGCTGTTTTTT CASSLDLNTGELFF
TRBJ2-3 TRBD1 TRBV7-2 - TGTGCCAGCAGCCCACAGGGGGCCAGTACAGATACGCAGTATTTT CASSPQGASTDTQYF
TRBJ2-3 - TRBV7-9 - TGTTCCAGCAGCTTCCTAGCAAATACGCAGTATTTT CSSSFLANTQYF
TRBJ2-7 TRBD1 TRBV6-5 - TGTGCCAGCAGTGACAGGGGGAGCTCCTACGAGCAGTACTTC CASSDRGSSYEQYF
TRBJ1-6 - TRBV6-5 once TGTGCCAGCAGTGCAGGGTACAATTCACCCCTCCACTTT CASSAGYNSPLHF
TRBJ2-1 TRBD1 TRBV7-8 - TGTGCCAGCAGCTTCCGGGACAGGTACAATGAGCAGTTCTTC CASSFRDRYNEQFF
TRBJ2-1 - TRBV10-1 - TGCGCCAGCAGTGAGTTGGTAGTCAATGAGCAGTTCTTC CASSELVVNEQFF
TRBJ1-6 TRBD1 TRBV19 - TGTGCCAGTAGTCAGCCCGTGGACAGGGCATCCAAGACGAATTCACCCCTCCACTTT CASSQPVDRASKTNSPLHF
TRBJ1-1 - TRBV11-2 - TGTGCCAGCAGCAAACAAGAGAGGTTGAACACTGAAGCTTTCTTT CASSKQERLNTEAFF
TRBJ1-4 - TRBV6-5 once TGTGCCGGCACTACTGAAAAACTGTTTTTT CAGTTEKLFF
TRBJ1-1 TRBD1 TRBV19 - TGTGCCAGTATACAGGGGGCCAGGGAAGTCACTGAAGCTTTCTTT CASIQGAREVTEAFF
TRBJ1-1 - TRBV28 - TGTGCCAGCAGTTCCCCATCCCCCGGACTGACGAACACTGAAGCTTTCTTT CASSSPSPGLTNTEAFF
TRBJ1-1 TRBD1 TRBV13 - TGTGCCAGCAGCTTAGCCCCCCGGACAGGGGGCACTGAAGCTTTCTTT CASSLAPRTGGTEAFF
TRBJ1-6 - TRBV21-1 - TGTGCCAGCAAACCCTCCGCGGGCAGGGGGGCCTTTTGGTCACCCCTCCACTTT CASKPSAGRGAFWSPLHF
TRBJ1-1 - TRBV5-5 - TGTGCCAGCAGCTCGGGGGAAGGGCGGAACACTGAAGCTTTCTTT CASSSGEGRNTEAFF
TRBJ1-6 - TRBV27 few TGTGCCAGCAGTTTCTCCAGTTCACCCCTCCACTTT CASSFSSSPLHF
TRBJ2-1 - TRBV5-1 once TGCGCCAGCAGCTTGAACGTGGGCGGAGGCGCTGAGCAGTTCTTC CASSLNVGGGAEQFF
TRBJ2-3 TRBD2 TRBV6-5 - TGTGCCAGCACTCCGGCGGGGGGAAACACAGATACGCAGTATTTT CASTPAGGNTDTQYF
TRBJ2-7 - TRBV7-2 - TGTGCCAGCAGTTCCAGCGCCCCCTACGAGCAGTACTTC CASSSSAPYEQYF
TRBJ2-6 TRBD2 TRBV7-8 - TGTGCCAGCAGCCCCTTGGGGGGGTCAGGGGCCAACGTCCTGACTTTC CASSPLGGSGANVLTF